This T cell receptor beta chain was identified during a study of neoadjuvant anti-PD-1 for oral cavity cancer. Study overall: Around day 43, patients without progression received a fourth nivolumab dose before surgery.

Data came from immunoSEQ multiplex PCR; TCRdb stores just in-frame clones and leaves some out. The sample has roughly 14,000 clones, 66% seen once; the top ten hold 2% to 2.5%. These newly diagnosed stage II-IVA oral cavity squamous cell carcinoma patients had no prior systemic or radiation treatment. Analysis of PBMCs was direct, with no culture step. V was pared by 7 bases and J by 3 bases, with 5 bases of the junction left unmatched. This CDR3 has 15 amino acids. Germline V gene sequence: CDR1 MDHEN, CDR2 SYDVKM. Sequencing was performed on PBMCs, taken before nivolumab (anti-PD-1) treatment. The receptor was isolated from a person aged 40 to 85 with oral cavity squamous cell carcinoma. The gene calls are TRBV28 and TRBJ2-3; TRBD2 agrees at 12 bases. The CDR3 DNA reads TGTGCCAGCAAACTAGCGGGAGGTAGAACAGATACGCAGTATTTT. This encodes CASKLAGGRTDTQYF.